These 19 T cell receptor beta chains originate from one sample sequenced in a study of cytomegalovirus exposure and HLA in healthy donors. 60 Vbeta and 13 Jbeta primers were used in PCR. Clones were sequenced by immunoSEQ multiplex PCR, and TCRdb holds only the in-frame ones, with some missing. The sample yields roughly 120,000 clones, approximately 71% seen once. Material for sequencing was PBMCs. The receptor source for this set is a woman aged 70 to 79 in good health and CMV-seropositive.

A remark on this clone: A read error may account for a junction end that differs from germline. The chain has TRBV7-9 and TRBJ2-7; a weak D match, TRBD1 (6 bases). The length of the CDR3 is 15 residues. Germline V gene lookup returns CDR1 SEHNR and CDR2 FQNEAQ (reference sequence). The CDR3 here is CASSLAGAASDEQYF. The CDR3 nucleotides read TGTGCCAGCAGCTTAGCGGGGGCGGCCTCCGACGAGCAGTACTTC. Using reference TRBV7-9 and TRBJ2-7 for the parts outside the CDR3, the full variable domain is DTGVSQNPRHKITKRGQNVTFRCDPISEHNRLYWYRQTLGQGPEFLTYFQNEAQLEKSRLLSDRFSAERPKGSFSTLEIQRTEQGDSAMYLCASSLAGAASDEQYFGPGTRLTVT.

This sequence joins TRBV7-9 and TRBJ2-7; 9 bases agree with TRBD1. J was trimmed by 5 bases and V by 4 bases; bases with no gene match: 15. The CDR3 covers 17 residues. CDR1 is SEHNR, CDR2 FQNEAQ, per germline (reference sequence). CDR3 amino acids: CASSSPISGTGSDEQYF. Written as DNA, the CDR3 is TGTGCCAGCAGCTCACCCATCTCCGGGACAGGGAGCGACGAGCAGTACTTC.

This chain links TRBV4-1 with TRBJ2-5; D may be TRBD1 (7 bases). Germline values: CDR1 MGHRA, CDR2 YSYEKL. This CDR3 is built from 15 residues. The V and J ends lost 1 base and 4 bases respectively, with 13 bases between them. DNA for the CDR3: TGCGCCAGCAGCCAAGTCCAGGGGGGAAGAGAGACCCAGTACTTC. It translates to CASSQVQGGRETQYF.

This clone was detected once. CDR3 coding DNA: TGCAGTGTTCAGGTTGCGGAGACCCAGTACTTC. It is translated as CSVQVAETQYF. This chain uses TRBV20-1 with TRBJ2-5; no clear D gene. Germline assignment: CDR1 DFQATT and CDR2 SNEGSKA (reference sequence). Trimming removed 7 bases at V and 5 bases at J, with 11 bases between. This CDR3 comprises 11 residues.

This clone was observed a handful of times. The chain couples TRBV10-2 to TRBJ2-7; 7 nucleotides match TRBD1. Germline values: CDR1 WSHSY, CDR2 SAAADI. With V trimmed by 8 bases and J by 2 bases, 3 bases remained unmatched. The CDR3 extends over 12 amino acids. CDR3 loop: CASLGTAYEQYF. CDR3 DNA sequence: TGCGCCAGCCTCGGGACAGCCTACGAGCAGTACTTC.

The chain couples TRBV4-1 to TRBJ1-3; D is undetermined. Germline CDR1 MGHRA, CDR2 YSYEKL. With 0 bases removed from V and 5 bases from J, the gap between germline ends came to 17 bases. The CDR3 has 17 residues. The CDR3 region is CASSQDSQTTKRNTIYF. CDR3 bases: TGCGCCAGCAGCCAAGATTCCCAGACTACCAAACGAAACACCATATATTTT.

The CDR3 loop reads CASSPRQGANEQYF. As DNA, the CDR3 is TGTGCCAGCTCACCAAGGCAGGGGGCCAACGAGCAGTACTTC. The chain has TRBV18 and TRBJ2-7; 8 nucleotides match TRBD1. Germline loops: CDR1 KGHSH, CDR2 LQKENI. CDR3 length: 14 residues. Trimming took 2 bases from V and 5 from J; bases not matched to a gene: 5.

This chain uses TRBV18 with TRBJ2-1; 7 bases agree with TRBD1. The germline gives CDR1 KGHSH, CDR2 LQKENI. Trimming at V came to 5 bases and at J to 13 bases, leaving 11 bases not matched to a gene. The CDR3 sequence is 13 residues long. The CDR3 DNA is TGTGCCAGCTCATTAGGGAACGACAGGGACCAGTTCTTC. Protein sequence: CASSLGNDRDQFF.

The CDR3 nucleotides are TGTGCCACGGGACTAGCGGGGGGCGGACAGTACTTC. Its translation is CATGLAGGGQYF. This rearrangement joins TRBV10-3 to TRBJ2-7; 15 bases align to TRBD2. The V and J ends lost 10 bases and 10 bases, in that order; junction bases with no gene match: 5. The CDR3 runs 12 residues. CDR1 and CDR2 from the germline V gene are ENHRY and SYGVKD.

The chain recombines TRBV6-5 with TRBJ1-1; D possibly corresponds to TRBD1 (6 bases). V was cut by 4 bases and J by 4 bases, with 13 bases left in between. Looked up from germline, CDR1 is MNHEY and CDR2 is SVGAGI. The CDR3 contains 14 residues. CDR3 sequence: CASSSFEGGTEAFF. The CDR3 region has the DNA TGTGCCAGCAGTTCCTTCGAAGGGGGCACTGAAGCTTTCTTT.

This chain links TRBV7-9 with TRBJ2-5; D perhaps matches TRBD1 (5 bases). CDR1 and CDR2 from the germline V gene are SEHNR and FQNEAQ (reference sequence). The CDR3 contains 14 residues. Trimming removed 3 bases from V and 5 bases from J, with 13 bases in between. For the CDR3, the DNA is TGTGCCAGCAGCTTCTTAGGGGAATGGGAGACCCAGTACTTC. Amino acids: CASSFLGEWETQYF.

This clone was seen more than once but under ten times. Other nucleotide sequences in the sample specify the same CDR3. The chain has TRBV7-8 and TRBJ2-7; D is undetermined. Looked up from germline, CDR1 is SGHVS and CDR2 is FQNEAQ. Trimming took 0 bases from V and 3 from J, leaving 3 bases between them. The CDR3 contains 12 residues. The DNA for the CDR3 is TGTGCCAGCAGCTTAGCCTTCTACGAGCAGTACTTC. Protein sequence: CASSLAFYEQYF. Filled out from reference TRBV7-8 and TRBJ2-7, the complete variable domain reads GAGVSQSPRYKVAKRGQDVALRCDPISGHVSLFWYQQALGQGPEFLTYFQNEAQLDKSGLPSDRFFAERPEGSVSTLKIQRTQQEDSAVYLCASSLAFYEQYFGPGTRLTVT.

This clone occurred a few times. The CDR3 loop reads CASKGQEDTNEKLFF. The CDR3 DNA follows: TGCGCCAGCAAAGGACAGGAGGACACTAATGAAAAACTGTTTTTT. The chain has TRBV4-3 and TRBJ1-4; 7 bases map to TRBD1. After removal of 7 bases from V and 2 bases from J, the junction contained 7 bases not matched to a gene. This CDR3 is 15 amino acids long. Per germline, CDR1 LGHNA and CDR2 YSLEER.

This rearrangement joins TRBV5-1 to TRBJ2-5, with 8 bases aligning to TRBD2. The J segment lost 4 bases and the V segment lost 5 bases, leaving 13 bases of the junction unmatched. Germline V lookup: CDR1 SGHRS, CDR2 YFSETQ. The CDR3 has 16 amino acids. The chain's CDR3 is CASSPNIGGARETQYF. CDR3 nucleotides: TGCGCCAGCAGTCCGAACATCGGGGGGGCTCGAGAGACCCAGTACTTC.

V gene TRBV11-2 combines with J gene TRBJ1-1; TRBD1 agrees at 7 bases. Germline V CDR1 and CDR2: SGHAT, FQNNGV. CDR3 length equals 14 residues. After removal of 5 bases from V and 1 base from J, the junction contained 4 bases not matched to a gene. Here the CDR3 reads CASSRDSWNTEAFF. The CDR3 DNA sequence: TGTGCCAGCAGCCGGGACAGTTGGAACACTGAAGCTTTCTTT.

The chain couples TRBV29-1 to TRBJ2-7; D is unclear. The CDR3 length is 12 residues. V was trimmed by 4 bases and J by 1 base, leaving 8 bases between them. Germline assignment: CDR1 SQVTM and CDR2 ANQGSEA. The chain's CDR3 is CSVALWSYEQYF. The DNA for the CDR3 is TGCAGCGTTGCCCTATGGTCCTACGAGCAGTACTTC.

This sequence joins TRBV10-2 and TRBJ2-1; 10 bases fit TRBD2. The CDR3 loop spans 15 amino acids. The germline gives CDR1 WSHSY, CDR2 SAAADI. J was trimmed by 10 bases and V by 7 bases; bases with no gene match: 13. The CDR3 bases are TGCGCCAGCAAGGCTAGCAGCGGGGGGGTTTGGGAGCAGTTCTTC. It yields the protein CASKASSGGVWEQFF.

This chain joins TRBV19 and TRBJ2-2, with a tentative D call TRBD2 (7 bases). The V gene's germline CDR1 is LNHDA and CDR2 SQIVND (reference sequence). V lost 7 bases to trimming and J lost 0 bases, with 12 bases between them. The length of the CDR3 is 15 residues. CDR3 coding DNA: TGTGCCAGTAATAGGGGGGGCCCGAACACCGGGGAGCTGTTTTTT. Protein product: CASNRGGPNTGELFF.

The chain is built from TRBV27 and TRBJ2-7; 11 bases are a match to TRBD2. After removal of 3 bases from V and 5 bases from J, the junction contained 9 bases not matched to a gene. The length of the CDR3 is 16 residues. The germline gives CDR1 MNHEY, CDR2 SMNVEV (reference sequence). The CDR3 sequence is CASSFRLAGGDNEQYF. In nucleotides, the CDR3 is TGTGCCAGCAGTTTTAGGCTAGCGGGGGGAGATAACGAGCAGTACTTC.